Listed below are T cell receptor beta chains from one sample, sequenced in a study of cytomegalovirus exposure and HLA in healthy donors. The assay was immunoSEQ multiplex PCR, and TCRdb's table has in-frame clones only and misses some. This table holds roughly 70,000 clones. Material for sequencing was PBMCs. The receptors shown here come from a man aged 40-49 years in good health and CMV-seronegative. Each CDR3 is given with its conserved first and last residue. The D gene is left open where the match is weak.

>TRBV25-1|TRBD1|TRBJ1-2
TGTGCCAGTGAGCCCACAGGGGGCGGAGGCTATGGCTACACCTTC
CASEPTGGGGYGYTF
>TRBV6-6|NA|TRBJ1-5
TGTGCCAGCACCCCGGACAGTAGCAATCAGCCCCAGCATTTT
CASTPDSSNQPQHF
>TRBV5-1|TRBD2|TRBJ2-3
TGCGCCAGCAGCTTGGCCGGGCTAGCGGGGGAGCACACAGATACGCAGTATTTT
CASSLAGLAGEHTDTQYF
>TRBV6-1|NA|TRBJ1-6
TGTGCCAGCAGAGCGGGGTCCTATAATTCACCCCTCCACTTT
CASRAGSYNSPLHF
>TRBV6-1|NA|TRBJ1-1
TGTGCCAGCAGGCAGGTTATCACTGAAGCTTTCTTT
CASRQVITEAFF
>TRBV28|NA|TRBJ2-7
TGTGCCAGCAGTGCAGCCGGGACACGTCCCTACGAGCAGTACTTC
CASSAAGTRPYEQYF
>TRBV13|TRBD2|TRBJ2-1
TGTGCCAGCAGCTTTACCCCTCAGCTAGCGGGGATCTACAATGAGCAGTTCTTC
CASSFTPQLAGIYNEQFF
>TRBV14|NA|TRBJ2-2
TGTGCCAGCAGCCAGAGGGGTCGGGACAACTACTTGAACACCGGGGAGCTGTTTTTT
CASSQRGRDNYLNTGELFF
>TRBV6-6|NA|TRBJ1-6
TGTGCCAGCAGTTATAGGGGGACGACACCCCTCCACTTT
CASSYRGTTPLHF
>TRBV6-1|TRBD1|TRBJ1-3
TGTGCCAGCAGTGAGTCTACAGGGGTCCCTGGAAACACCATATATTTT
CASSESTGVPGNTIYF
>TRBV19|NA|TRBJ2-5
TGTGCCAGTGGCCAAGGCACTTACCGGACACAGGACTTC
CASGQGTYRTQDF
>TRBV5-1|NA|TRBJ1-2
TGCGCCAGCAGCTTGGATGGGGCCCCTAACTATGGCTACACCTTC
CASSLDGAPNYGYTF
>TRBV6-6|NA|TRBJ1-1
TGTGCCAGCAGCCTACGCCAGGCCTCTGAAGCTTTCTTT
CASSLRQASEAFF
>TRBV28|NA|TRBJ2-7
TGTGCCAGCAGCTTCAAAAATCGCGGCGAGCAGTACTTC
CASSFKNRGEQYF
>TRBV5-6|TRBD1|TRBJ1-1
TGTGCCAGCAGCGGGACAGGGATAGGTGGCACTGAAGCTTTCTTT
CASSGTGIGGTEAFF
>TRBV5-1|NA|TRBJ2-1
TGCGCCAGCGTGAAACGGGGGGACACGAACGCCAATGAGCAGTTCTTC
CASVKRGDTNANEQFF
>TRBV4-1|NA|TRBJ2-7
TGCGCCAGCAGCCAATCCCTTCAGGGGATCTCCTACGAGCAGTACTTC
CASSQSLQGISYEQYF
>TRBV29-1|TRBD1|TRBJ1-2
TGCAGCGTCACAGGGGGGTTCGGCTATGGCTACACCTTC
CSVTGGFGYGYTF
>TRBV7-9|NA|TRBJ1-4
TGTGCCAGCAACCCAGACAGGATTAATGAAAAACTGTTTTTT
CASNPDRINEKLFF
>TRBV5-1|TRBD1|TRBJ1-3
TGCGCCAGCCGCGCTTCAGGGGGCGAAAACACCATATATTTT
CASRASGGENTIYF
>TRBV7-2|TRBD1|TRBJ1-1
TGTGCCAGCAGCACACGACAGGGCCAGAACACTGAAGCTTTCTTT
CASSTRQGQNTEAFF
>TRBV30|NA|TRBJ2-3
TGTGCCTGGACCTCCCCTTCTAGTGATACGCAGTATTTT
CAWTSPSSDTQYF
>TRBV27|TRBD2|TRBJ2-5
TGTGCCAGCAGCCTGGGCGGGGGGGCGAGAGAGACCCAGTACTTC
CASSLGGGARETQYF
>TRBV6-1|TRBD2|TRBJ2-5
TGTGCCAGCAGTGGGACTAGCGGTACTCAAGAGACCCAGTACTTC
CASSGTSGTQETQYF
>TRBV5-6|TRBD1|TRBJ2-7
TGTGCCAGCAGCTTGAGTCAGGGGGCGAGAACCTACGAGCAGTACTTC
CASSLSQGARTYEQYF
>TRBV5-6|NA|TRBJ2-7
TGTGCCAGCAGCACGGACACAACCTACGAGCAGTACTTC
CASSTDTTYEQYF
>TRBV5-8|TRBD1|TRBJ2-1
TGTGCCAGCAGCTTCAACAGGGGCTACAATGAGCAGTTCTTC
CASSFNRGYNEQFF
>TRBV28|TRBD2|TRBJ2-7
TGTGCCATAGCGGGGGGGGATTCCTACGAGCAGTACTTC
CAIAGGDSYEQYF
>TRBV19|TRBD1|TRBJ2-5
TGTGCCAGTAGTGGGGGACAGGGGGCCGCGGAGACCCAGTACTTC
CASSGGQGAAETQYF
>TRBV29-1|TRBD2|TRBJ2-3
TGCAGCGTTGGAAGCGGGGGGGGGAGCACAGATACGCAGTATTTT
CSVGSGGGSTDTQYF
>TRBV6-1|NA|TRBJ1-3
TGTGCCAGCAGACGCGGATTAGGCGAGTACACCATATATTTT
CASRRGLGEYTIYF
>TRBV14|NA|TRBJ1-2
TGTGCCAGCAGCCGCCCTGGGGCCTATGGCTACACCTTC
CASSRPGAYGYTF
>TRBV2|NA|TRBJ1-5
TGTGCCAGCAGTGCCACGTGGGCTAACCAGCCCCAGCATTTT
CASSATWANQPQHF
>TRBV5-1|NA|TRBJ2-5
TGCGCCAGCAGCCCCGGACTAAAAGGGAACCAAGAGACCCAGTACTTC
CASSPGLKGNQETQYF
>TRBV7-5|NA|TRBJ1-5
TGTGCCAGGAGCTCACCCGGGACTCTGAGCAATCAGCCCCAGCATTTT
CARSSPGTLSNQPQHF
>TRBV6-5|NA|TRBJ2-5
TGTGCCAGCAGTTACTCGTTCGGCAGGGTGGAGACCCAGTACTTC
CASSYSFGRVETQYF
>TRBV9|NA|TRBJ1-6
TGTGCCAGCAGCGTAAAACCAGGGGCGGATTCACCCCTCCACTTT
CASSVKPGADSPLHF
>TRBV7-9|NA|TRBJ1-1
TGTGCCAGCAGCCCCAGGGGTAGGTCCAACACTGAAGCTTTCTTT
CASSPRGRSNTEAFF
>TRBV30|TRBD1|TRBJ2-6
TGTGCCTGGAGTGTGGACAGGGGGGACTCTGGGGCCAACGTCCTGACTTTC
CAWSVDRGDSGANVLTF
>TRBV5-6|TRBD1|TRBJ1-2
TGTGCCAGCAGATTTTTCAGGGGGCGCGCCTATGGCTACACCTTC
CASRFFRGRAYGYTF
>TRBV27|TRBD2|TRBJ2-3
TGTGCCAGCAGTTTACGAGCGGGGGACACAGATACGCAGTATTTT
CASSLRAGDTDTQYF
>TRBV19|TRBD2|TRBJ2-7
TGTGCCAGTAGTATTCGACTCACGACTAGCGGGGGTGACGAGCAGTACTTC
CASSIRLTTSGGDEQYF
>TRBV11-3|TRBD1|TRBJ1-6
TGTGCCAGCAGCTTGGGACAGGGCTTGGATTCACCCCTCCACTTT
CASSLGQGLDSPLHF
>TRBV5-1|TRBD2|TRBJ2-3
TGCGCCAGCAGGAGGACTAGCGGGGCTAACACAGATACGCAGTATTTT
CASRRTSGANTDTQYF
>TRBV11-2|NA|TRBJ1-3
TGTGCCAGCAGCTTAGGGACAAGAAACACCATATATTTT
CASSLGTRNTIYF
>TRBV7-3|TRBD1|TRBJ2-2
TGTGCCAGCAGCGCCAGGACAGGGCCACTGGGCGCCGGGGAGCTGTTTTTT
CASSARTGPLGAGELFF
>TRBV5-1|NA|TRBJ2-1
TGCGCCAGCAGCGGCGCCGACAGGTCTAATGAGCAGTTCTTC
CASSGADRSNEQFF
>TRBV29-1|NA|TRBJ1-5
TGCAGCGTTGGGGGAAGGGGGGGCGAACAGCCCCAGCATTTT
CSVGGRGGEQPQHF
>TRBV4-1|NA|TRBJ1-1
TGCGCCAGCAGCCAGGCACAGGGTCTCACTGAAGCTTTCTTT
CASSQAQGLTEAFF
>TRBV5-8|NA|TRBJ1-1
TGTGCCAGGTCGGACAGCATGAACACTGAAGCTTTCTTT
CARSDSMNTEAFF
>TRBV4-1|NA|TRBJ1-4
TGCGCCAGCAGCCAAGCCGGGGTTACTAATGAAAAACTGTTTTTT
CASSQAGVTNEKLFF
>TRBV9|TRBD1|TRBJ2-5
TGTGCCAGCAGCATTCGACAGGGGATAGGCCAAGAGACCCAGTACTTC
CASSIRQGIGQETQYF